The source of this TCR beta chain is a study of cytomegalovirus exposure and HLA in healthy donors. The CDR3 length is 14 residues. In germline, CDR1 is SGHTA, CDR2 FQGNSA. After removal of 4 bases from V and 11 bases from J, the junction contained 10 bases not matched to a gene. Sequencing used immunoSEQ multiplex PCR; TCRdb keeps in-frame clones, though not all of them. The table includes over 60,000 clones, 90% to 95% detected once. This receptor was taken from a man between 18 and 29 years old in good health and CMV-seropositive. V usage is TRBV7-2 and J usage is TRBJ1-4; TRBD1 matches at 7 bases. Sequences were obtained from PBMCs. DNA for the CDR3: TGTGCCAGCAGCTCCCCCTCGACAGGGAGTAAACTGTTTTTT. Translation: CASSSPSTGSKLFF.